This T cell receptor (beta chain) came from a study of ipilimumab plus nivolumab after autologous stem cell transplantation. In the study overall: DLBCL patients had primary refractory or relapsed disease.

Ipilimumab, 1 mg/kg, started 14 to 28 days after autologous transplant. TCRdb's copy holds only in-frame clones and misses some; the assay was immunoSEQ multiplex PCR. The sample lists roughly 86,000 clones, 83% occurring once. This clone was observed a few times. The CDR3 consists of 15 residues. The V gene's germline CDR1 is MGHDK and CDR2 SYGVNS. Between the trimmed V and J ends, which lost 6 bases and 3 bases, there was a span of 15 bases. The genes are TRBV25-1 and TRBJ2-1, with TRBD2 as a possible D gene (6 bases). The TCR originated in a male donor with diffuse large B-cell lymphoma. Sequencing was performed on PBMCs, taken in a trial of ipilimumab plus nivolumab as post-transplant consolidation. Here the CDR3 DNA reads TGTGCCAGCAGAGGGGAGGCAGGGAGCTACAATGAGCAGTTCTTC. This codes for CASRGEAGSYNEQFF.